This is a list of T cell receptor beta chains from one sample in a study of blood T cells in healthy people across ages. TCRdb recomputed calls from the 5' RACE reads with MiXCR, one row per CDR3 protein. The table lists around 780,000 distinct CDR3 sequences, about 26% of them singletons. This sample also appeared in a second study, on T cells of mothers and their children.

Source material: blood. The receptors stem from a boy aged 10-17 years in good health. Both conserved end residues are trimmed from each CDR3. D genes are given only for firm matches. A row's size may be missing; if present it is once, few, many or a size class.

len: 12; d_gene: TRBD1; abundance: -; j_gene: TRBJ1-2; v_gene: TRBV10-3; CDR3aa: AISDKGGERGYT
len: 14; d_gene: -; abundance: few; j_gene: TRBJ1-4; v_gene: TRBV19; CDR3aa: ATQPGVVATNEKLF
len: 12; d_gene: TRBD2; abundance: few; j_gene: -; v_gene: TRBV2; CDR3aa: ASSGLAGGDEQF
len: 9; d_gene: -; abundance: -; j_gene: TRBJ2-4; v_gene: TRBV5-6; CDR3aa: ASSIKNIQY
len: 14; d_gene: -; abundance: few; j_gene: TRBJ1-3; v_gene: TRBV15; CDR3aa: ATSRDKAPGGDTIY
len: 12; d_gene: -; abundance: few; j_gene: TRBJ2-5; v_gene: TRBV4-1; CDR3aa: ASSQGPGSETQY
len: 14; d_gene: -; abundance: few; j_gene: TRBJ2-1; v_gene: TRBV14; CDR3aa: ASSQEYRVGYNEQF
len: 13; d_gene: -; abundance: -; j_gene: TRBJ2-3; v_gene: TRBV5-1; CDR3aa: ASSPAGQPTDTQY
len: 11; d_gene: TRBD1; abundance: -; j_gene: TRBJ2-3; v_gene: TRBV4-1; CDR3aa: ASHGTGADTQY
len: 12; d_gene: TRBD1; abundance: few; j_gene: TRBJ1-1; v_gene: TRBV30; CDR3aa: AWGPGTANTEAF
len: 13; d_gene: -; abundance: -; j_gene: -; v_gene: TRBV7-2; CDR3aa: ASSVRDTFSYEQY
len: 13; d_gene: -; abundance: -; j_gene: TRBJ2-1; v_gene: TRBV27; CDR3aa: ASSYSGTTYNEQF
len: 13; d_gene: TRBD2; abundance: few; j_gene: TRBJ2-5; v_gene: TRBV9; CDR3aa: ASSVGERGQETQY
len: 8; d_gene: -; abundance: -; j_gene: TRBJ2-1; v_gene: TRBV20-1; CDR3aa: SAHFNEQF
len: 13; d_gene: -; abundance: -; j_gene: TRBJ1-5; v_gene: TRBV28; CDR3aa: ASSPLQGGLRPQH
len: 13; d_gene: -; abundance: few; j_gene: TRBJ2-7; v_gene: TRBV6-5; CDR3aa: ASRTPGLISYEQY
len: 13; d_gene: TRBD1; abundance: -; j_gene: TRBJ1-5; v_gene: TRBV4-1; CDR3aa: ASSQEQAGGQPQH
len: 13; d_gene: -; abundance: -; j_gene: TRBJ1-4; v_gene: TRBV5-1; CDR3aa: ASSLEGTLDEKLF
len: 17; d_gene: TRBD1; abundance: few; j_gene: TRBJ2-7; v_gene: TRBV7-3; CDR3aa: ASSPHLNRGSGRPDEQY
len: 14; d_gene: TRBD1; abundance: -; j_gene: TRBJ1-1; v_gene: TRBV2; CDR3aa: ASSQPIGTGSSEAF
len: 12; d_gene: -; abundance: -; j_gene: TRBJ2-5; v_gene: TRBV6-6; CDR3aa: ASSTTRSQETQY
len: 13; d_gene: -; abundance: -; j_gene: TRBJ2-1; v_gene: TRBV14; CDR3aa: ASSQEFRVSNEQF
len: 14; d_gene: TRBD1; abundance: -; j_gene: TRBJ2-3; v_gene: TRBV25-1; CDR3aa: ASSEYGTGFGDTQY
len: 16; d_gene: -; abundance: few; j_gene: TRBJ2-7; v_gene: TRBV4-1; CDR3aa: ASSQEPLPDPRSYEQY
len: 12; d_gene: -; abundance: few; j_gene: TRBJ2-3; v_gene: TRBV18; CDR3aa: ASSPETSTDTQY
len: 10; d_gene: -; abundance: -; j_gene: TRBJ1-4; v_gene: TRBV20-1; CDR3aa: SARSANEKLF
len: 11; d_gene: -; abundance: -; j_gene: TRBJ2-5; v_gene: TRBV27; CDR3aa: ASSLGIRREQY
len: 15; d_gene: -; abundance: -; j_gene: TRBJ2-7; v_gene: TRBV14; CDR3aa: ASSQRIGGPPEDEQY
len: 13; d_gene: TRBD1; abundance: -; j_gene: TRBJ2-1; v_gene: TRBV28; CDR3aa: ASNLPGQGYNEQF
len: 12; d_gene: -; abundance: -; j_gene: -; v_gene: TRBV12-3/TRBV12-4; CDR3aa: ASSRQRGEETQY
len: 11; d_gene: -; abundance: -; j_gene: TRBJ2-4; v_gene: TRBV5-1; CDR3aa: ASSLNPQNIQY
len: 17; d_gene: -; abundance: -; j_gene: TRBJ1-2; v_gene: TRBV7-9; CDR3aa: ASSLGASRYGHGHYGYT
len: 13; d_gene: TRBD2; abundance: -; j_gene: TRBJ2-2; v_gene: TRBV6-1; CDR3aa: ASSAYLAGSGELF
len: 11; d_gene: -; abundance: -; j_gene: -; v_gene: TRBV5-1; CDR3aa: ASSYLPDNEQF
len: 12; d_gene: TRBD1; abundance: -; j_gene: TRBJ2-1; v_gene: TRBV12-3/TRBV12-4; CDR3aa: ASSLEDRGHEQF
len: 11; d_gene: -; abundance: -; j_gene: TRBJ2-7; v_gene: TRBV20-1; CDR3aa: SARDRQGLEQY
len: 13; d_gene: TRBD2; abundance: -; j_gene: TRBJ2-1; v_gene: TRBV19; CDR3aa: ASSNGLAGAPSQF
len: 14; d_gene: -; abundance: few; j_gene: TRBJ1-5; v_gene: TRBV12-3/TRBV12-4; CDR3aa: ASSYRVGGSNQPQH
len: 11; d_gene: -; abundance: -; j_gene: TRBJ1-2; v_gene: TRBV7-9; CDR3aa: ASSYGQLDGYT
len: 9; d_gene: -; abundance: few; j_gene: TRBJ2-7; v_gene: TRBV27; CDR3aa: ASSLPQGQY